Listed below are T cell receptor beta chains from one sample, sequenced in a study of cytomegalovirus exposure and HLA in healthy donors. Libraries were prepared by immunoSEQ multiplex PCR; TCRdb keeps only in-frame clonotypes and omits some of them. This sample carries roughly 80,000 clones, around 81% of them seen once, and the ten largest clones take 1.9%. Sequenced material: PBMCs. The receptors shown here come from a woman in her 30s in good health and CMV-seronegative. Each CDR3 is given with its conserved first and last residue. The D gene is left open where the match is weak. Size is stated for part of the rows, as once, few or many counts, or as a class when the clone is expanded.

TRBJ1-6 . TRBV6-5 . TGTGCCAGCAGTTACTCGAGAGGCTTCTCACCCCTCCACTTT CASSYSRGFSPLHF
TRBJ1-6 . TRBV6-5 . TGTGCCAGCAGTTTAGCCAGGGGCGATTCACCCCTCCACTTT CASSLARGDSPLHF
TRBJ1-6 . TRBV30 . TGTGCCTGGAGTGTCCCAGCTAGCTCCTATAATTCACCCCTCCACTTT CAWSVPASSYNSPLHF
TRBJ2-1 once TRBV4-3 TRBD2 TGCGCCAGCAGCCAAGACTCACGAGCGGGGAGCTCCTACAATGAGCAGTTCTTC CASSQDSRAGSSYNEQFF
TRBJ2-6 . TRBV28 . TGTGCCAGCAGTTTGGACAGCTCTGGGGCCAACGTCCTGACTTTC CASSLDSSGANVLTF
TRBJ2-7 . TRBV6-1 . TGTGCCAGCAGTGAACCTCAGGGCCTATACGAGCAGTACTTC CASSEPQGLYEQYF
TRBJ2-1 . TRBV10-3 TRBD1 TGTGCCATCAGTGGGGGAACAGGGGCGGTTGATGAGCAGTTCTTC CAISGGTGAVDEQFF
TRBJ2-7 . TRBV5-1 TRBD2 TGCGCCAGCAGCTCAGGAGTAGCGGGAGAAACCTACGAGCAGTACTTC CASSSGVAGETYEQYF
TRBJ2-6 . TRBV5-5 . TGTGCCAGCAGCTTGGCAGGGTCTGGGGCCAACGTCCTGACTTTC CASSLAGSGANVLTF
TRBJ2-4 . TRBV5-6 TRBD2 TGTGCCAGCAGTTCTCGAGGGACTAGCCAAAACATTCAGTACTTC CASSSRGTSQNIQYF
TRBJ2-2 few TRBV7-9 . TGTGCCAGCCGGCCAGGGCAGGGCACCGGGGAGCTGTTTTTT CASRPGQGTGELFF
TRBJ2-7 . TRBV5-1 . TGCGCCAGCAGCTTTGATGCCCGGACAGTTTCCCCCTACGAGCAGTACTTC CASSFDARTVSPYEQYF
TRBJ2-7 . TRBV28 TRBD1 TGTGCCAGCAGTTTATGGAGCGGGGACAGGGTTTACGAGCAGTACTTC CASSLWSGDRVYEQYF
TRBJ1-1 . TRBV29-1 . TGCAGCGTTGATGAGGGGGTGATGAACACTGAAGCTTTCTTT CSVDEGVMNTEAFF
TRBJ1-1 few TRBV19 . TGTGCCAGTAGTATAGTTCAGGGGCAAACTGAAGCTTTCTTT CASSIVQGQTEAFF
TRBJ2-5 . TRBV13 TRBD1 TGTGCCAGCAGCTTACCACAGGGGGCCGAGACCCAGTACTTC CASSLPQGAETQYF
TRBJ1-4 . TRBV15 TRBD1 TGTGCCACCAGCAGAGCACGGGACAGCGGAAATGAAAAACTGTTTTTT CATSRARDSGNEKLFF
TRBJ1-1 . TRBV27 . TGTGCCAGCAGTTTATCGAAGTCTAATGAAGCTTTCTTT CASSLSKSNEAFF
TRBJ2-5 . TRBV7-9 TRBD2 TGTGCCAGCAGAAAGCGGGAGCTCGAAGAGACCCAGTACTTC CASRKRELEETQYF
TRBJ2-7 . TRBV30 . TGTGCCTGGAGCCATTCCTACGAGCAGTACTTC CAWSHSYEQYF
TRBJ2-7 . TRBV9 . TGTGCCAGCAGCGTAGGGGTTTCGGTCGGGAGAAGCTCCTACGAGCAGTACTTC CASSVGVSVGRSSYEQYF
TRBJ1-6 . TRBV25-1 TRBD1 TGTGCCAGCAGTGAATATGGGACAGGGGAAGGTTCACCCCTCCACTTT CASSEYGTGEGSPLHF
TRBJ1-5 once TRBV6-1 . TGTGCCAGCAGTGAAAAGACGGGTAGCAATCAGCCCCAGCATTTT CASSEKTGSNQPQHF
TRBJ2-3 . TRBV18 TRBD1 TGTGCCAGCTCACCAACCCAGGGGGCCACAGATACGCAGTATTTT CASSPTQGATDTQYF
TRBJ2-1 . TRBV7-6 TRBD2 TGTGCCAGCAGCCCCGGGGGGTGGGGAGTCAATGAGCAGTTCTTC CASSPGGWGVNEQFF
TRBJ2-7 . TRBV7-7 TRBD1 TGTGCTAGCAGCATAGAACAGGGGGCATACGAGCAGTACTTC CASSIEQGAYEQYF
TRBJ2-7 . TRBV5-1 TRBD2 TGCGCCAGCAGCTTGGATGGGGGATCGGGGGGAGGTTCTGGCGAGCAGTACTTC CASSLDGGSGGGSGEQYF
TRBJ1-4 few TRBV7-9 . TGCGCCAGCAGCCAAGATCTATCAGGGGTTCGTGAAAAACTGTTTTTT CASSQDLSGVREKLFF
TRBJ2-7 . TRBV2 TRBD2 TGTGCCAGCAGCGCCCTGACTAGCAGATCCTACGAGCAGTACTTC CASSALTSRSYEQYF
TRBJ2-1 . TRBV4-3 . TGCGCCAGCAGCACAGGGGGGGACAATGAGCAGTTCTTC CASSTGGDNEQFF
TRBJ2-1 . TRBV5-1 TRBD2 TGCGCCAGCAGCTTGGTTGTGTTGGGAGGGGCCGATGAGCAGTTCTTC CASSLVVLGGADEQFF
TRBJ1-1 . TRBV5-6 . TGTGCCAGCAGCTTGGCCAGACTCAACACTGAAGCTTTCTTT CASSLARLNTEAFF
TRBJ2-5 . TRBV5-1 TRBD1 TGCGCCAGCAGCTTGGAGGGGGCGGGAGAGACCCAGTACTTC CASSLEGAGETQYF
TRBJ2-1 . TRBV19 TRBD2 TGTGCCAGTAGTATAGCGGGGACTAGTGTATACAATGAGCAGTTCTTC CASSIAGTSVYNEQFF
TRBJ2-1 . TRBV6-4 TRBD2 TGTGCCAGCAGTGACTTCGGGAGGGCGGACAATGAGCAGTTCTTC CASSDFGRADNEQFF
TRBJ1-3 once TRBV7-9 TRBD1 TGTTCCAGCAGCCCACAGACAGGGAACTCCGGAAACACCATATATTTT CSSSPQTGNSGNTIYF
TRBJ2-2 . TRBV11-2 TRBD2 TGTGCCAGCAGCTTAGGCCTAGCGGGATTAGTCACCGGGGAGCTGTTTTTT CASSLGLAGLVTGELFF
TRBJ2-7 . TRBV19 TRBD1 TGTGCCACCGCGGGCTTACGGGACAGTCTAACCTACGAGCAGTACTTC CATAGLRDSLTYEQYF
TRBJ2-7 . TRBV6-1 TRBD1 TGTGCCAGCAGTGAAGGACAGGGGGCTTCTTACGAGCAGTACTTC CASSEGQGASYEQYF
TRBJ2-1 . TRBV28 . TGTGCCAGCAGGGCGGGACATCCTAGCGCGTCGGGAGGGTTCTTC CASRAGHPSASGGFF
TRBJ2-7 . TRBV5-1 TRBD2 TGCGCCAGCAGCTTGGTGGCGGGAGGGCCGGGCTACGAGCAGTACTTC CASSLVAGGPGYEQYF
TRBJ2-3 . TRBV18 TRBD2 TGTGCCAGCTCACCACAGCGGGAAGATACGCAGTATTTT CASSPQREDTQYF
TRBJ1-4 . TRBV19 . TGTGCCAGTACCTCTAGAGGAGGTACCGGCAGAAATGAAAAACTGTTTTTT CASTSRGGTGRNEKLFF
TRBJ2-7 . TRBV6-5 TRBD2 TGTGCCAGCAGTTACCGCGGACTAGCGGGAGTATACGAGCAGTACTTC CASSYRGLAGVYEQYF
TRBJ2-7 few TRBV15 . TGTGCCACCAGCATTTCTGGGAGCGGCGCCTACGAGCAGTACTTC CATSISGSGAYEQYF